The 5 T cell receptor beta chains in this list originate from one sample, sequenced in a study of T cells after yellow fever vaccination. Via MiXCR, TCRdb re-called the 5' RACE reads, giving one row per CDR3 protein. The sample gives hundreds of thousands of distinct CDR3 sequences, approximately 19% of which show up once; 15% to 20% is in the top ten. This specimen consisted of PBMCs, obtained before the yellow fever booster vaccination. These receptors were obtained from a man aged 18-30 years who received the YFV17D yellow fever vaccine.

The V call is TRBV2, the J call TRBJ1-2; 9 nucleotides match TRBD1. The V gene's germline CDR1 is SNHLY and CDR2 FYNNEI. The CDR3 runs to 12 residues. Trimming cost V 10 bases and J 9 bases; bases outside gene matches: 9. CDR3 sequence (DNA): TGTGCCACCCCGGGACAGGGAGGTAGCTACACCTTC. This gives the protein CATPGQGGSYTF.

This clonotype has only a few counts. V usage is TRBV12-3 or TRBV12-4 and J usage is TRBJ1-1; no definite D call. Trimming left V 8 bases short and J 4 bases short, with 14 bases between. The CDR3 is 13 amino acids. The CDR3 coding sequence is TGTGCCAGCGTTAGGATGTTGGGCACTGAAGCTTTCTTT. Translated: CASVRMLGTEAFF.

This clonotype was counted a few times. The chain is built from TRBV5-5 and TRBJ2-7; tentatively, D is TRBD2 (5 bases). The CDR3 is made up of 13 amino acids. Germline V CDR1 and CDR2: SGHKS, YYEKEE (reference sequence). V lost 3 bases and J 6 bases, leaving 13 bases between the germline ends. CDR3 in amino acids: CASSSGRGGEQYF. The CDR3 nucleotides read TGTGCCAGCAGCTCCGGCCGCGGAGGCGAGCAGTACTTC. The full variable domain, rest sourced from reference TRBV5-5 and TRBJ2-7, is DAGVTQSPTHLIKTRGQQVTLRCSPISGHKSVSWYQQVLGQGPQFIFQYYEKEERGRGNFPDRFSARQFPNYSSELNVNALLLGDSALYLCASSSGRGGEQYFGPGTRLTVT.

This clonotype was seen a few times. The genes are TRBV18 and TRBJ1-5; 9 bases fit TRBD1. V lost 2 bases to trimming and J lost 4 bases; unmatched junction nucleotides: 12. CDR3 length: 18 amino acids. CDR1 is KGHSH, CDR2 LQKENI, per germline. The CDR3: CASSPTPIVGTGNQPQHF. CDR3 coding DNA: TGTGCCAGCTCACCAACGCCGATAGTTGGGACAGGGAATCAGCCCCAGCATTTT.

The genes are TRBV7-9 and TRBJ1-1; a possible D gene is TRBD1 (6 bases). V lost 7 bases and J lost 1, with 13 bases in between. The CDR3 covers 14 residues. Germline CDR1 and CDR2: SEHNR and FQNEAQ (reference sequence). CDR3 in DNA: TGTGCCAGCAAAGCCCCAGGGGCGAACACTGAAGCTTTCTTT. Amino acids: CASKAPGANTEAFF.